The 23 T cell receptor beta chains given below trace back to one sample, sequenced in a study of shared T cell receptors in the human thymus. Measured with immunoSEQ multiplex PCR; TCRdb has only the in-frame clones, and not every one. Of 540,000 or so clones listed, about four fifths are singletons. These sequences were also reported in another study, on human thymus T cells.

The sample was thymocytes. These receptors were collected from a boy younger than two with a congenital heart defect.

This chain links TRBV5-8 with TRBJ2-7; 12 nucleotides match TRBD1. CDR3 length: 16 residues. The germline gives CDR1 SGHTS, CDR2 YDEGEE. V lost 0 bases, J lost 4 bases, and 5 bases stayed unmatched. CDR3 loop: CASSLVGDRGRYEQYF. CDR3 nucleotide sequence: TGTGCCAGCAGCTTGGTAGGGGACAGGGGGCGATACGAGCAGTACTTC.

The V call is TRBV20-1, the J call TRBJ1-1; D unresolved. Germline CDR1 and CDR2: DFQATT and SNEGSKA (reference sequence). V lost 4 bases to trimming and J lost 8 bases, with 8 bases between them. The CDR3 sequence is 10 residues long. This CDR3 is CSAMPREAFF. The CDR3 DNA sequence: TGCAGTGCTATGCCACGGGAAGCTTTCTTT.

The genes are TRBV28 and TRBJ1-5; D is undetermined. Looked up from germline, CDR1 is MDHEN and CDR2 is SYDVKM. V was pared by 8 bases and J by 2 bases, with 16 bases between. CDR3 length equals 15 residues. Here the CDR3 reads CASRTGSRGNQPQHF. The CDR3 DNA follows: TGTGCCAGCCGAACGGGTTCGCGAGGCAATCAGCCCCAGCATTTT. Using reference TRBV28 and TRBJ1-5 for the parts outside the CDR3, the full variable domain is DVKVTQSSRYLVKRTGEKVFLECVQDMDHENMFWYRQDPGLGLRLIYFSYDVKMKEKGDIPEGYSVSREKKERFSLILESASTNQTSMYLCASRTGSRGNQPQHFGDGTRLSIL.

The genes are TRBV4-3 and TRBJ2-3; possible D gene TRBD1, 5 bases. V lost 2 bases, J lost 2 bases, and 20 bases lay in between. CDR3 length: 18 residues. CDR1 is LGHNA, CDR2 YSLEER, per germline. DNA of the CDR3: TGCGCCAGCAGCCAATACTTAAAGGGGCAGGGTGCCACAGATACGCAGTATTTT. This sequence encodes CASSQYLKGQGATDTQYF.

The chain carries TRBV29-1 and TRBJ1-5; a weak D match, TRBD1 (5 bases). The CDR3 extends over 13 amino acids. Trimming pared 4 bases from V and 3 bases from J, leaving 10 bases between. Germline assignment: CDR1 SQVTM and CDR2 ANQGSEA. The CDR3 bases are TGCAGCGTTGCCCTAGGGGTCAATCAGCCCCAGCATTTT. It translates to CSVALGVNQPQHF. The variable domain in full, completed from reference TRBV29-1 and TRBJ1-5, reads SAVISQKPSRDICQRGTSLTIQCQVDSQVTMMFWYRQQPGQSLTLIATANQGSEATYESGFVIDKFPISRPNLTFSTLTVSNMSPEDSSIYLCSVALGVNQPQHFGDGTRLSIL.

The gene calls are TRBV5-1 and TRBJ2-7; 12 bases line up with TRBD2. V was pared by 7 bases and J by 4 bases, with 6 bases of the junction left unmatched. Looked up from germline, CDR1 is SGHRS and CDR2 is YFSETQ. The CDR3 sequence is 14 residues long. CDR3 sequence reads: CASRGLAGRYEQYF. The DNA for the CDR3 is TGCGCCAGCCGTGGACTAGCGGGAAGGTACGAGCAGTACTTC.

V gene TRBV7-2 combines with J gene TRBJ2-1, with 9 bases fitting TRBD2. V gave up 1 base and J gave up 16 bases; unmatched junction bases: 8. Germline assignment: CDR1 SGHTA and CDR2 FQGNSA. There are 13 residues in the CDR3. The CDR3, as DNA: TGTGCCAGCAGCTTAGTGGGTAGCGGGGGCATATTCTTC. This sequence encodes CASSLVGSGGIFF.

The chain joins TRBV11-2 to TRBJ2-7; 9 bases agree with TRBD1. Losses at the gene ends were 5 bases for V and 6 bases for J; bases not matched to a gene: 17. Germline V lookup: CDR1 SGHAT, CDR2 FQNNGV. The CDR3 contains 17 residues. For the CDR3, the DNA is TGTGCCAGCAGCCAAACCAGACACAGGGGGCTTCAACGCGAGCAGTACTTC. This translates into CASSQTRHRGLQREQYF.

The chain carries TRBV6-1 and TRBJ1-3; D is uncertain. CDR3 size: 14 residues. The V gene lost 4 bases and the J gene lost 8 bases, with 15 bases spanning the gap. CDR1 and CDR2 (germline): MNHNS, SASEGT. The DNA for the CDR3 is TGTGCCAGCAGTGGAATCAAAAGTGGCCACACCATATATTTT. Protein: CASSGIKSGHTIYF.

The gene calls are TRBV2 and TRBJ2-1; 12 positions match TRBD2. V gave up 4 bases and J gave up 2 bases; unmatched junction bases: 6. The CDR3 runs 17 residues. Germline V CDR1 and CDR2: SNHLY, FYNNEI. The CDR3 sequence: CASSASGRAWTYNEQFF. As DNA, the CDR3 is TGTGCCAGCAGTGCTAGCGGGAGGGCCTGGACCTACAATGAGCAGTTCTTC.

The rearrangement uses TRBV11-2 and TRBJ2-7; TRBD2 aligns across 15 bases. The germline V gene has CDR1 SGHAT and CDR2 FQNNGV. The CDR3 is made up of 20 amino acids. V trimming: 0 bases; J trimming: 1 base; junction bases outside the gene matches: 10. CDR3: CASSLDPLPGLAGGSYEQYF. The CDR3 region has the DNA TGTGCCAGCAGCTTAGACCCCCTCCCGGGACTAGCGGGAGGATCCTACGAGCAGTACTTC.

The chain links TRBV4-3 to TRBJ2-4, with TRBD2 matching 7 bases. Trimming removed 2 bases from V and 9 bases from J; junction bases left unmatched: 10. CDR1 is LGHNA and CDR2 is YSLEER in the germline V gene. This CDR3 comprises 15 residues. The chain's CDR3 is CASSQRTSRDGIQYF. The CDR3, as DNA: TGCGCCAGCAGCCAACGGACTAGTCGGGATGGCATTCAGTACTTC.

V gene TRBV28 combines with J gene TRBJ2-3; D is ambiguous. V lost 3 bases and J lost 1, with 5 bases in between. The CDR3 runs 13 residues. CDR1 and CDR2 from the germline V gene are MDHEN and SYDVKM. The CDR3 coding sequence is TGTGCCAGCAGTTTTAGTGGCACAGATACGCAGTATTTT. Translation: CASSFSGTDTQYF.

The chain carries TRBV28 and TRBJ1-2, with 8 bases aligning to TRBD1. V shed 2 bases, J shed 13 bases, and the junction held 18 bases outside the gene matches. This CDR3 comprises 16 residues. Germline CDR1 MDHEN, CDR2 SYDVKM. The CDR3 DNA reads as TGTGCCAGCAGTTTAGCCGCCGGACAGGGCCTACAGGGGGGCACCTTC. Its translation is CASSLAAGQGLQGGTF.

The chain has TRBV5-6 and TRBJ1-2; D gene unclear. The CDR3 extends over 15 amino acids. Between the trimmed V and J ends, which lost 0 bases and 7 bases, there was a span of 16 bases. In germline, CDR1 is SGHDT, CDR2 YYEEEE. The CDR3 DNA follows: TGTGCCAGCAGCTTGGCTGCAGGCCCATATCGTGGCTACACCTTC. This translates into CASSLAAGPYRGYTF.

The CDR3 loop reads CASGLPDRGKRGYTF. The CDR3 coding sequence is TGTGCTAGTGGTTTGCCCGACAGGGGGAAAAGGGGCTACACCTTC. The genes are TRBV12-5 and TRBJ1-2; 9 bases fit TRBD1. The CDR3 contains 15 residues. Germline-derived CDR1 and CDR2 are LGHNT and FRNRAP. Trimming took 2 bases from V and 8 from J; bases not matched to a gene: 9.

There are a few counts of this clone. This sample includes further DNA sequences coding for the same CDR3. The chain has TRBV5-1 and TRBJ1-5; unclear D gene. The CDR3 sequence is 15 residues long. Germline V gene sequence: CDR1 SGHRS, CDR2 YFSETQ. Trimming cost V 0 bases and J 4 bases, with 11 bases left between them. The CDR3: CASSLGGLGNQPQHF. Here the CDR3 DNA reads TGCGCCAGCAGCTTGGGCGGACTGGGAAATCAGCCCCAGCATTTT.

The chain combines TRBV19 with TRBJ2-1, with 9 positions matching TRBD2. V shed 9 bases, J shed 8 bases, and the junction held 17 bases outside the gene matches. Germline assignment: CDR1 LNHDA and CDR2 SQIVND (reference sequence). The CDR3 runs 16 residues. In DNA form, the CDR3 reads TGTGCCAGCCGTCAGGGTCTAGCGGGGCCTTCGGATGAGCAGTTCTTC. Amino acids: CASRQGLAGPSDEQFF.

This clone was counted a few times. The chain carries TRBV11-2 and TRBJ2-2; D ambiguous. The V and J ends lost 5 bases and 1 base respectively, with 14 bases between them. The CDR3 spans 16 residues. CDR1 is SGHAT and CDR2 is FQNNGV in the germline V gene. CDR3 sequence (DNA): TGTGCCAGCAGCCCCCCCGAGGCACTGAACACCGGGGAGCTGTTTTTT. As protein: CASSPPEALNTGELFF.

The count of this clone is one. CDR3 bases: TGTGCCAGCATCTCTAGCCCCGCCGTCTACAATGAGCAGTTCTTC. Translation: CASISSPAVYNEQFF. The V gene is TRBV27, the J gene TRBJ2-1; TRBD2 might be the D (5 bases). The germline V gene has CDR1 MNHEY and CDR2 SMNVEV (reference sequence). Trimming took 7 bases from V and 3 from J, leaving 16 bases between them. The CDR3 length is 15 residues.

V is TRBV14 and J is TRBJ2-7; tentative D call: TRBD1 (6 bases). In germline, CDR1 is SGHDN, CDR2 FVKESK. V was trimmed by 0 bases and J by 7 bases, leaving 13 bases between them. The length of the CDR3 is 14 residues. The CDR3 region is CASSQERQVGEQYF. The CDR3 DNA is TGTGCCAGCAGCCAAGAGAGACAGGTCGGGGAGCAGTACTTC.

This chain links TRBV14 with TRBJ2-2; D not certain. This CDR3 has 16 residues. Deletions cut 1 base from V and 4 bases from J, with 13 bases between. Germline V lookup: CDR1 SGHDN, CDR2 FVKESK. The DNA for the CDR3 is TGTGCCAGCAGCCAAGGTCGGTGGTACTTCACCGGGGAGCTGTTTTTT. Amino acid sequence: CASSQGRWYFTGELFF.

V and J are TRBV9 and TRBJ2-1; maybe TRBD2 (5 bases). The CDR3 has 17 residues. CDR1 is SGDLS and CDR2 is YYNGEE in the germline V gene. V was cut by 3 bases and J by 0 bases, with 16 bases left in between. The CDR3 loop reads CASSAPGGPSSYNEQFF. The CDR3 DNA is TGTGCCAGCAGCGCACCCGGAGGCCCGAGCTCCTACAATGAGCAGTTCTTC. The full variable domain, its missing parts supplied by reference TRBV9 and TRBJ2-1, is DSGVTQTPKHLITATGQRVTLRCSPRSGDLSVYWYQQSLDQGLQFLIQYYNGEERAKGNILERFSAQQFPDLHSELNLSSLELGDSALYFCASSAPGGPSSYNEQFFGPGTRLTVL.